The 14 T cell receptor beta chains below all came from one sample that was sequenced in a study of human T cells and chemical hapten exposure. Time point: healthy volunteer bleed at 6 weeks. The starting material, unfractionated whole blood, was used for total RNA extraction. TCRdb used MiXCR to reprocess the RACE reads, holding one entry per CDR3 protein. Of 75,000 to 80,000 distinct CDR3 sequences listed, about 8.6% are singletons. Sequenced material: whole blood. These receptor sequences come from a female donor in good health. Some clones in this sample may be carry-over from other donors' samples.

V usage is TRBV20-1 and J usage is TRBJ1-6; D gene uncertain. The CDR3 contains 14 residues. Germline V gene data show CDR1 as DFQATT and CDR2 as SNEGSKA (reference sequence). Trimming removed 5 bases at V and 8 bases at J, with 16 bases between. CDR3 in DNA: TGCAGTGCTGGCCCTACTCTTCGGGATTCACCCCTCCACTTT. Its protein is CSAGPTLRDSPLHF.

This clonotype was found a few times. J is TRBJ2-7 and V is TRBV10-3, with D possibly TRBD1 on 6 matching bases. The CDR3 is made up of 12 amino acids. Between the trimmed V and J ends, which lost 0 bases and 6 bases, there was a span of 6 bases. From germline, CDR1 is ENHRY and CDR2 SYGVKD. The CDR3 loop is CAISESGAEQYF. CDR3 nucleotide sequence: TGTGCCATCAGTGAGTCGGGGGCCGAGCAGTACTTC.

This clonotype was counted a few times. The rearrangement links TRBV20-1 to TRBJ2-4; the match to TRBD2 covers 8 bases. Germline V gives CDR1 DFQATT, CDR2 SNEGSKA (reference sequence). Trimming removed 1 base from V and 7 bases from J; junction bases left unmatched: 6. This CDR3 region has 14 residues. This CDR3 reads CSARVSGDVNIQYF. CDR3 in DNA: TGCAGTGCTAGAGTTAGCGGGGATGTGAACATTCAGTACTTC.

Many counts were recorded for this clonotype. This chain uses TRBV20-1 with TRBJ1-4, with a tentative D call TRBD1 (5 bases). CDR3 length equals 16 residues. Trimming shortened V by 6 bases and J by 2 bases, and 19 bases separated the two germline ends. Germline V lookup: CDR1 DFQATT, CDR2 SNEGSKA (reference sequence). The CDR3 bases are TGCAGTGCGACTCCCGGGGCAGGGCGGACTAATGAAAAACTGTTTTTT. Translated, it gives CSATPGAGRTNEKLFF.

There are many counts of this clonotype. In DNA form, the CDR3 reads TGCGCCAGCAGCCAAGAGGGACAGCTGAACGAGCAGTACTTC. This translates into CASSQEGQLNEQYF. This chain connects TRBV4-1 to TRBJ2-7; 7 bases line up with TRBD1. CDR1 and CDR2 (germline): MGHRA, YSYEKL. V lost 0 bases, J lost 5 bases, and 4 bases stayed unmatched. This CDR3 is 14 amino acids long.

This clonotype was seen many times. In DNA, the CDR3 is TGTGCCAGCAGCCCGGGACAGGGTAATTCACCCCTCCACTTT. It is translated as CASSPGQGNSPLHF. The V and J genes are TRBV12-3 or TRBV12-4 and TRBJ1-6; 9 bases are shared with TRBD1. The CDR3 runs 14 residues. The ends lost 6 bases at V and 6 bases at J; junction bases unmatched: 3.

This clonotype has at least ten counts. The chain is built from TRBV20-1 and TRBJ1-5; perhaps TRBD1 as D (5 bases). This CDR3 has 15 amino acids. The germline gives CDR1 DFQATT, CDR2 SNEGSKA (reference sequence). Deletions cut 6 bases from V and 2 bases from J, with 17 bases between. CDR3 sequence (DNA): TGCAGTGCGACCGGGACCCTCAGAGGCAATCAGCCCCAGCATTTT. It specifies CSATGTLRGNQPQHF.

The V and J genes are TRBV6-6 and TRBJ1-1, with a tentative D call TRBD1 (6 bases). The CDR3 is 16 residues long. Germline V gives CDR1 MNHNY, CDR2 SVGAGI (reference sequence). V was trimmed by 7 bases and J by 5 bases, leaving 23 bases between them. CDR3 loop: CASTSWAGDRRTEAFF. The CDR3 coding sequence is TGTGCCAGCACTTCTTGGGCAGGGGACCGTCGGACTGAAGCTTTCTTT.

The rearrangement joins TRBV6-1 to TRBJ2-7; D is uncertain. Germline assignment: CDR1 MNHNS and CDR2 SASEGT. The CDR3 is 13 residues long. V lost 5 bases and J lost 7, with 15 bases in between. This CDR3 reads CASSPSGHPEQYF. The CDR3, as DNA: TGTGCCAGCAGTCCTTCGGGCCATCCGGAGCAGTACTTC.

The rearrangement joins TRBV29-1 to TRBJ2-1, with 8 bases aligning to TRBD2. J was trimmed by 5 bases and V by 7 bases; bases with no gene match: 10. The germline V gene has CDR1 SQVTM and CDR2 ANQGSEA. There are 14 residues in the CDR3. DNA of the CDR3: TGCAGCGCCCGACCCGGGGGGGGTGACAATGAGCAGTTCTTC. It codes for CSARPGGGDNEQFF.

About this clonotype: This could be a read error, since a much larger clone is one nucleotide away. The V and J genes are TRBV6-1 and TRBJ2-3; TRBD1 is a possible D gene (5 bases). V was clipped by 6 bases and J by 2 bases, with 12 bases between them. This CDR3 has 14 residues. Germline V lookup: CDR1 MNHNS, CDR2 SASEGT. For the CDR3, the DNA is TGTGCCAGCAGCGGACAATTCGCCACAGATACGCAGTATTTT. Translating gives CASSGQFATDTQYF.

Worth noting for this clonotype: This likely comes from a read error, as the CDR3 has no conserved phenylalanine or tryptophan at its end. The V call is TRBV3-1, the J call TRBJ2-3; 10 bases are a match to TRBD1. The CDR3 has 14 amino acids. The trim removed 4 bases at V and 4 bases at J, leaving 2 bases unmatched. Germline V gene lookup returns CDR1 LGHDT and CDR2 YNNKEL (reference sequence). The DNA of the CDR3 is TGTGCCAGCAGCCGTGGACAGGGGGCAGATACGCAGTATTTA. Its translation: CASSRGQGADTQYL.

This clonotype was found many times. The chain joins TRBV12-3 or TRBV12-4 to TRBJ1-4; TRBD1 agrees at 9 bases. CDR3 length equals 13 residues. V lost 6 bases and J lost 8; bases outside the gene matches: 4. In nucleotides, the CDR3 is TGTGCCAGCAGCGGACAGGGGTGGGAAAAACTGTTTTTT. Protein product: CASSGQGWEKLFF.

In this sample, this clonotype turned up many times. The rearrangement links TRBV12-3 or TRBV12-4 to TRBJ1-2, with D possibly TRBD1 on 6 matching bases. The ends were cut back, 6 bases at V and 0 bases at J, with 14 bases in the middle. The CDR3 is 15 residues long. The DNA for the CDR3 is TGTGCCAGCAGGGCCAACAGGGACACTAACTATGGCTACACCTTC. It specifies CASRANRDTNYGYTF.